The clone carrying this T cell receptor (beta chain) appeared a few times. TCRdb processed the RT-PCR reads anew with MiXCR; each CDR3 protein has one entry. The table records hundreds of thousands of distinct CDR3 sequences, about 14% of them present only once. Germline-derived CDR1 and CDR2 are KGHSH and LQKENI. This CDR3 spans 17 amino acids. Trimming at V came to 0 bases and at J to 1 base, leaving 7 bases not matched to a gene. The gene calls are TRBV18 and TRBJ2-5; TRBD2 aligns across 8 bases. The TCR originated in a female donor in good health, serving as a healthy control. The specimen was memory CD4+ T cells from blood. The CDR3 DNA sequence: TGTGCCAGCTCACCACCGTTGGCGGGAGGCTTCCAAGAGACCCAGTACTTC. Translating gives CASSPPLAGGFQETQYF.